The source of this TCR beta chain is a study of neoadjuvant anti-PD-1 for oral cavity cancer (dated by TCRdb to the early 2020s). About the study as a whole: Before curative-intent surgical resection, most patients were given three to four biweekly doses of nivolumab at 3 mg/kg. Patients who did not progress were given a fourth nivolumab dose at about day 43 and had definitive surgical resection on days 50-56. Patients with complete response, partial response or stable disease by RECIST 1.1 were defined as responders, whereas patients with progression were defined as non-responders. A roughly 33% response rate was observed in the parent correlative cohort, in which around 12 patients were included.

The time point tag for this specimen amounts to: before neoadjuvant nivolumab. Patients had been newly diagnosed with stage II-IVA oral cavity squamous cell carcinoma, and no prior systemic or radiation treatment had been given to the patients. The cohort was made up of patients with locally advanced, HPV-negative oral cavity squamous cell carcinoma. Peripheral blood mononuclear cells were analyzed directly, without maintenance or expansion in culture. The samples were drawn from a longitudinal correlative study tied to a single-arm phase II trial testing neoadjuvant nivolumab in oral cavity squamous cell carcinoma. Subject-matched pre- and post-treatment PBMCs and tumors from three responders and three non-responders underwent genomic DNA-based TCRbeta sequencing. Peripheral blood mononuclear cells were collected before nivolumab treatment and again after treatment, at the time of surgery. The Maxwell RSC DNA from Cells kit was used to isolate genomic DNA from PBMCs.

For this clone: No cognate antigen has been identified for it. The input lacks base qualities; no much larger clone sits a single base away.

The investigation overall reported the following: Only three patients per response group were included in the TCR analyses, and the authors called for validation in larger cohorts. Higher pretreatment blood TCRbeta clonality and lower post-treatment tumor TCRbeta clonality were correlated with higher pretreatment blood Treg/Th17 ratios. After neoadjuvant nivolumab, significantly higher T cell clonality (Gini index) was found within PBMCs in non-responders than in responders.

For deep sequencing, PBMC libraries mostly used about 500 ng of input genomic DNA, with six replicates for each sample. The immunoSEQ hsTCRbeta kit was used to prepare TCRbeta libraries according to the manufacturer's instructions. The finished libraries were brought together in one pool at roughly 2.7 nM, which was then read using an Illumina NovaSeq 6000 S4 flow cell. Under the source paper's analysis protocol: Raw data preprocessing and quality control were performed with the immunoSEQ Analyzer. The analysis was restricted to productive rearrangements, with each unique CDR3 amino acid sequence defining a clonotype. Using the R package tcR, the researchers computed the Gini-Simpson index as their estimate of repertoire clonality. Student's t test was used to compare Gini indices, and Pearson correlation was used to assess associations with tumor size change. TCRdb holds this immuneACCESS table with in-frame rearrangements only. Some clones are missing; in checked studies, unresolved V genes explain under half, and the rest has no known cause. The V and J calls and clone size were taken over from that table, and D and trimming were inferred from the DNA. A total of about 18,000 clones appear in this sample, about 65% of them only once. The top ten clonotypes cover 2.5% to 3% of the sample.

This material consisted of PBMCs, taken before nivolumab (anti-PD-1) treatment. This TCR was sampled from a person aged 35 to 85 with oral cavity squamous cell carcinoma.

Here the CDR3 is given as CASSLGRVNTEAFF. The base sequence is TGTGCCAGCAGCTTGGGGAGAGTGAACACTGAAGCTTTCTTT. The chain is made from TRBV5-6 and TRBJ1-1, with the D gene call left open. The CDR3 numbers 14 residues from cysteine through phenylalanine. Just CDR3 DNA is preserved here, 42 bases in frame from base 1. CDR1 and CDR2, per the germline V gene, are SGHDT and YYEEEE. V drops 0 bases and J drops 0 bases, leaving 6 bases in between. The full variable domain, with segments outside the CDR3 supplied by the reference TRBV5-6 and TRBJ1-1 proteins, appears as DAGVTQSPTHLIKTRGQQVTLRCSPKSGHDTVSWYQQALGQGPQFIFQYYEEEERQRGNFPDRFSGHQFPNYSSELNVNALLLGDSALYLCASSLGRVNTEAFFGQGTRLTVV.